What follows is one TCR beta chain and its context. The data stem from a study of blood T cell repertoires in COVID-19. This table comes from immunoSEQ multiplex PCR, and its TCRdb copy is limited to in-frame clones, with some not included. This sample has about 140,000 clones, with about four fifths found just once. The CDR3 sequence is 14 residues long. From germline, CDR1 is SGHDT and CDR2 YYEEEE. V lost 4 bases to trimming and J lost 4 bases; unmatched junction nucleotides: 4. The rearrangement links TRBV5-6 to TRBJ2-7; 11 nucleotides line up with TRBD1. The sequencing sample was made of peripheral blood. The sequence was obtained from a man in his 70s who had recovered from COVID-19. Here the CDR3 DNA reads TGTGCCAGCAGCCCGGACAGGGGGCAGTACGAGCAGTACTTC. It specifies CASSPDRGQYEQYF. The variable domain in full, completed from reference TRBV5-6 and TRBJ2-7, reads DAGVTQSPTHLIKTRGQQVTLRCSPKSGHDTVSWYQQALGQGPQFIFQYYEEEERQRGNFPDRFSGHQFPNYSSELNVNALLLGDSALYLCASSPDRGQYEQYFGPGTRLTVT.